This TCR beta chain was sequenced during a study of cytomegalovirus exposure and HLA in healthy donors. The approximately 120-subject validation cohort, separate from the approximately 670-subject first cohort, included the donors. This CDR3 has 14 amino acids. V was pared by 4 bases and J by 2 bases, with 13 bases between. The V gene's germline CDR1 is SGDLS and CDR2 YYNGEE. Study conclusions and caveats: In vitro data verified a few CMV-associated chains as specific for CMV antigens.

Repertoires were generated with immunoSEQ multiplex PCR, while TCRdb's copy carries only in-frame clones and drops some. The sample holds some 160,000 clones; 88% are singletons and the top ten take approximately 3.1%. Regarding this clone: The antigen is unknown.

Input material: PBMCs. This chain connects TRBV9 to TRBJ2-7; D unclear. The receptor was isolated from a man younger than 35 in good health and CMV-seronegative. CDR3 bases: TGTGCCAGCAGCCCCCCCCGTCCTCCCTACGAGCAGTACTTC. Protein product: CASSPPRPPYEQYF.